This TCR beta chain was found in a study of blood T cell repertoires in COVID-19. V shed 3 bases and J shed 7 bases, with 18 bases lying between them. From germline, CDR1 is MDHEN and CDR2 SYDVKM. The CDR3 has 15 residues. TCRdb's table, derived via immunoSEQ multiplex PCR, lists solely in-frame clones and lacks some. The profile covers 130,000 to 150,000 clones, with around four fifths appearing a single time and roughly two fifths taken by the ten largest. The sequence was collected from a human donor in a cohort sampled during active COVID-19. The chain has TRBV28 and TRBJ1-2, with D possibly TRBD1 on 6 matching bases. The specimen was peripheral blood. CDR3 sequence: CASSFWGRGGGGYTF. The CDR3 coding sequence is TGTGCCAGCAGTTTTTGGGGAAGGGGGGGAGGTGGCTACACCTTC.